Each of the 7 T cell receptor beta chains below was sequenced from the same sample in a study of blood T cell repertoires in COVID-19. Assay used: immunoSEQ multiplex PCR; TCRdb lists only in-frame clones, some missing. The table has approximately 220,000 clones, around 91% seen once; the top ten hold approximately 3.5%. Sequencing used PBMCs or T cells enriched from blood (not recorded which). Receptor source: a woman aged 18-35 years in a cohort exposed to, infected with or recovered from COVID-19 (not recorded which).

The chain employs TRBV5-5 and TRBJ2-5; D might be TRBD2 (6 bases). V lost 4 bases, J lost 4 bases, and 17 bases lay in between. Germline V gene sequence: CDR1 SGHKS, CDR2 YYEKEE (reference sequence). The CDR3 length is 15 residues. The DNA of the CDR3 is TGTGCCAGCAGCCCCCGGGGGAGTGTAGGAGAGACCCAGTACTTC. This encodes CASSPRGSVGETQYF.

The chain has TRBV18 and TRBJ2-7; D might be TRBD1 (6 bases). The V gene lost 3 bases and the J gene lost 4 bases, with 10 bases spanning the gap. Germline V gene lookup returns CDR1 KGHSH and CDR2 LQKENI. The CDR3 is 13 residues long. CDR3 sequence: CASSPRDNYEQYF. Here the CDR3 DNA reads TGTGCCAGCTCACCCCGGGACAATTACGAGCAGTACTTC.

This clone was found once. The CDR3 region has the DNA TGTGCCAGCAGCTTGGACCAGGGAGGCTATGGCTACACCTTC. Translating gives CASSLDQGGYGYTF. The chain joins TRBV5-8 to TRBJ1-2; tentative D call: TRBD1 (5 bases). V lost 0 bases, J lost 4 bases, and 10 bases lay in between. The CDR3 is 14 amino acids. Germline V CDR1 and CDR2: SGHTS, YDEGEE.

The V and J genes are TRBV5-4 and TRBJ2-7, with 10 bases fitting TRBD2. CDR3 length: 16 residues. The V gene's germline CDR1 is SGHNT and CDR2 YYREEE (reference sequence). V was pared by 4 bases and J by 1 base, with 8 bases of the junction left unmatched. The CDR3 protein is CASSTHGLAVSYEQYF. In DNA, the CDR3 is TGTGCCAGCAGCACCCACGGACTAGCGGTGTCCTACGAGCAGTACTTC. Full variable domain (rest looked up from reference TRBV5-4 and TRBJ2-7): ETGVTQSPTHLIKTRGQQVTLRCSSQSGHNTVSWYQQALGQGPQFIFQYYREEENGRGNFPPRFSGLQFPNYSSELNVNALELDDSALYLCASSTHGLAVSYEQYFGPGTRLTVT.

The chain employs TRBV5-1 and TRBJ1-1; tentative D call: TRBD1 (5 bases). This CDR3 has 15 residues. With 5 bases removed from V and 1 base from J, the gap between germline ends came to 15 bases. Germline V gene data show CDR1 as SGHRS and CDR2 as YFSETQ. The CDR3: CASSTDRGKNTEAFF. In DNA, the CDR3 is TGCGCCAGCAGTACTGATAGGGGAAAGAACACTGAAGCTTTCTTT.

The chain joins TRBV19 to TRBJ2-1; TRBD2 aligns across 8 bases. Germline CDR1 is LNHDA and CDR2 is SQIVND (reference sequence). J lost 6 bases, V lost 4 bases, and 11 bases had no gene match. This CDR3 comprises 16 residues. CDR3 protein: CASSSPGTRATNEQFF. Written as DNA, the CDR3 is TGTGCCAGTAGTAGCCCCGGGACTAGGGCCACCAATGAGCAGTTCTTC.

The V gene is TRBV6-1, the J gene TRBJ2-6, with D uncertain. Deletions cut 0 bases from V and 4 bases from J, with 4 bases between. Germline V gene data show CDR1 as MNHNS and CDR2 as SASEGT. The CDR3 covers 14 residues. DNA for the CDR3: TGTGCCAGCAGTGAAGCTATGGGGGCCAACGTCCTGACTTTC. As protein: CASSEAMGANVLTF.